The subject of this entry is one T cell receptor (beta chain). The table lists this clonotype with a few counts. Its binding antigen is unknown. Base qualities are not provided; no much larger clone lies one nucleotide away. The data originate from a study of T-cell memory formation after mild COVID-19 (dated by TCRdb to the early 2020s). Turning to the overall study: Most TCR sequence clusters were specific to one of the two donors. Longitudinal TCRalpha and TCRbeta repertoire sequencing tracked T-cell clones expanding and contracting after mild COVID-19 in a couple of donors. The cohort comprised two young, previously healthy adult volunteers, one female and one male.

Reads for this sample came from an Illumina NovaSeq 6000. cDNA libraries for TCRalpha and TCRbeta were prepared by 5'RACE using constant-segment primers, with sample barcodes and unique molecular identifiers added. RNA was extracted from every sample with Trizol reagent. Libraries were amplified in two PCR steps, with a second sample barcode and Illumina TruSeq adapters added in the second step. Sequencing of the libraries was done on an Illumina NovaSeq, producing 2 x 150 bp paired-end reads. The paper's data handling went like this. With migec v1.2.7, reads were demultiplexed and then collapsed into UMI-guided consensus sequences. Using mixcr v2.1.11, UMI consensuses were aligned to TRA and TRB V and J templates and then assembled into clonotypes. Clonotypes were classified as expanded or contracted when called significant by both edgeR and NoisET, with noise models trained on biological replicates. For edgeR calls, a false discovery rate-adjusted p below 0.01 and a log2 fold-change threshold of 1 were applied. As an exploratory analysis of dynamics, max-normalized trajectories of the 1000 most abundant clonotypes were examined with PCA combined with hierarchical clustering. Each responding clone was given a CD4 or CD8 phenotype based on the CD4+ and CD8+ repertoires, which had been sequenced separately. TCRdb ran its own pipeline on the public reads, namely fastp trimming at Q25 and MiXCR clone calling, and kept in-frame beta chains. One record per CDR3 amino acid sequence lists the most common genes and DNA. The V and J calls here are based on TCRdb, not the publication. The sample data list fewer than 500,000 distinct CDR3 sequences, and 25% of these were observed just once. The ten largest clones take up under 15% of the sample.

Ficoll-Paque density gradient centrifugation was the method used to isolate PBMCs. V is pared back by 7 bases and J by 10 bases, with 14 bases lying between the germline termini. The CDR3 covers 12 residues, taking in both the cysteine and the phenylalanine. Only the CDR3 DNA stays, 36 bases, in frame from base 1. CDR1 and CDR2 are read off the germline V gene (reference sequence) as MNHEY and SMNVEV. Beyond this particular receptor, the publication reports: The study included only two mild cases, and larger cohorts that include severe cases with pre-infection samples were judged to be necessary. SARS-CoV-2 specificity was not confirmed for the second-wave clones peaking on day 37. Some responding clones were detected in pre-infection memory, which suggested that pre-existing cross-reactive memory T cells had joined the SARS-CoV-2 response. Contracting CD4+ clones were found mainly in CM and EM memory subsets, while CD8+ clones were enriched in EMRA. Clones that contracted from day 15 to 85 showed balanced CD4/CD8 phenotypes, whereas a second wave of clones that expanded from day 15 to 37 leaned towards CD4+.

This TCR was sampled from an adult woman who had mild COVID-19 (a few samples of this study predate the infection). The sample titles of this study are shuffled in the database, so cell type and time point are left out; the donor was told from shared clones. Recombination joined TRBV27 with TRBJ2-1, with the D gene too uncertain to name. Material: PBMCs or a T cell subset sorted from them (not recorded which). The nucleotide sequence is TGTGCCAGCACCAGCTCCCTCGGGGAGCAGTTCTTC. It encodes CASTSSLGEQFF.